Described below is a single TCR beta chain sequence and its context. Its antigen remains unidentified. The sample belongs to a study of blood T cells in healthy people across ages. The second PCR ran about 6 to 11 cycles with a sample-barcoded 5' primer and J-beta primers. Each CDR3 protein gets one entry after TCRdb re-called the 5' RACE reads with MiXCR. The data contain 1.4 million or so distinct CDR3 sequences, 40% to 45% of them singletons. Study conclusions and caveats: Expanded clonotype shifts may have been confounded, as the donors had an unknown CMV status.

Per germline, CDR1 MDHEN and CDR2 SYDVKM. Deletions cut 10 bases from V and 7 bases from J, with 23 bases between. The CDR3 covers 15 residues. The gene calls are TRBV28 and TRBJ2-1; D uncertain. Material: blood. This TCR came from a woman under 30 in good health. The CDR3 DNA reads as TGTGCCAACAGACGGGCTTCCCCGGCGAGGAATGAGCAGTTCTTC. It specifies CANRRASPARNEQFF.